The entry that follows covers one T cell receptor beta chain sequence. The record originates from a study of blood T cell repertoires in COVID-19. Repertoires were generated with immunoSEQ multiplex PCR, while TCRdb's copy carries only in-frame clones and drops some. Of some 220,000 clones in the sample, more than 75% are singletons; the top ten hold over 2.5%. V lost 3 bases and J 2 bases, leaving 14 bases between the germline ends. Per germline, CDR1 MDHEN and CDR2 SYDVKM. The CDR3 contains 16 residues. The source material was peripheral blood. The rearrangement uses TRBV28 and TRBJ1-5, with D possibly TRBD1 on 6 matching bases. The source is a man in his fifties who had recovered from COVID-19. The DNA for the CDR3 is TGTGCCAGCAGTTTTCGGGGGGCGAAGGGCAATCAGCCCCAGCATTTT. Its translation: CASSFRGAKGNQPQHF.